This entry lists 26 T cell receptor beta chains sequenced from one sample in a study of blood T cell repertoires in COVID-19. Method: immunoSEQ multiplex PCR; TCRdb's copy keeps in-frame clones and lacks some. This table has tens of thousands of clones, 75% to 80% appearing once. Sequenced input: peripheral blood. Every receptor here comes from a human donor in a cohort sampled during active COVID-19.

This clone has just a few counts. V usage is TRBV29-1 and J usage is TRBJ1-3, with a possible D match to TRBD1 (5 bases). The germline V and J ends were trimmed by 6 bases and 4 bases, with 7 bases remaining between them. The CDR3 is made up of 11 amino acids. Germline V gene lookup returns CDR1 SQVTM and CDR2 ANQGSEA. CDR3 sequence: CSVDSGNTIYF. CDR3 coding DNA: TGCAGCGTCGACAGCGGAAACACCATATATTTT.

The CDR3 nucleotides read TGTGCCAGCAGCTCCTACAGGATTTCTGGAAACACCATATATTTT. Translating gives CASSSYRISGNTIYF. The rearrangement joins TRBV11-2 to TRBJ1-3, with a possible D match to TRBD1 (5 bases). Germline V gene sequence: CDR1 SGHAT, CDR2 FQNNGV. The V end lost 4 bases, the J end lost 1 base, and 11 bases lay between the germline ends. The CDR3 has 15 residues.

This rearrangement joins TRBV15 to TRBJ2-5; D is possibly TRBD2 (6 bases). Germline CDR1 is LNHNV and CDR2 is YYDKDF (reference sequence). V lost 1 base, J lost 5 bases, and 17 bases lay in between. The CDR3 sequence is 16 residues long. In nucleotides, the CDR3 is TGTGCCACCAGCAGAGGACTACCCGGGGGAGGCGAGACCCAGTACTTC. Protein: CATSRGLPGGGETQYF. Full variable domain (rest looked up from reference TRBV15 and TRBJ2-5): DAMVIQNPRYQVTQFGKPVTLSCSQTLNHNVMYWYQQKSSQAPKLLFHYYDKDFNNEADTPDNFQSRRPNTSFCFLDIRSPGLGDTAMYLCATSRGLPGGGETQYFGPGTRLLVL.

The rearrangement links TRBV2 to TRBJ2-1, with TRBD2 identical over 7 bases. Germline CDR1 and CDR2: SNHLY and FYNNEI. The ends lost 7 bases at V and 2 bases at J; junction bases unmatched: 2. The CDR3 totals 13 residues. The CDR3 sequence: CASKGGAYNEQFF. The CDR3 DNA reads as TGTGCCAGCAAGGGAGGGGCCTACAATGAGCAGTTCTTC.

The chain uses TRBV7-7 and TRBJ2-7; TRBD2 matches 8 bases. Trimming at V came to 7 bases and at J to 2 bases, leaving 10 bases not matched to a gene. Per germline, CDR1 SSHAT and CDR2 FNYEAQ (reference sequence). CDR3 size: 15 residues. CDR3: CASKASGPGAYEQYF. The CDR3 DNA is TGTGCCAGCAAGGCTAGCGGGCCGGGGGCCTACGAGCAGTACTTC.

The chain is built from TRBV24-1 and TRBJ2-1, with 8 bases aligning to TRBD1. The germline V gene has CDR1 KGHDR and CDR2 SFDVKD. This CDR3 contains 16 residues. The V segment lost 0 bases and the J segment 7 bases; nucleotides outside the gene matches: 7. DNA for the CDR3: TGTGCCACCAGTGATTTGCCCAGGGGGCGCTTGAATGAGCAGTTCTTC. Amino acids: CATSDLPRGRLNEQFF.

By sample share, this clone is medium-sized. The V and J genes are TRBV27 and TRBJ2-7; D gene uncertain. Germline V CDR1 and CDR2: MNHEY, SMNVEV (reference sequence). V lost 5 bases and J lost 4, with 15 bases in between. The CDR3 has 14 residues. CDR3 bases: TGTGCCAGCAGTGAGGTAGGCGGAACATACGAGCAGTACTTC. This encodes CASSEVGGTYEQYF.

This clone came up a few times. The rearrangement uses TRBV2 and TRBJ2-5; 11 bases map to TRBD2. Trimming took 3 bases from V and 4 from J; bases not matched to a gene: 4. Per germline, CDR1 SNHLY and CDR2 FYNNEI. The CDR3 loop spans 15 amino acids. For the CDR3, the DNA is TGTGCCAGCAGTGACACCGGGACTAGCGGAGAGACCCAGTACTTC. Its protein product is CASSDTGTSGETQYF. Supplemented by reference TRBV2 and TRBJ2-5, the full variable domain reads EPEVTQTPSHQVTQMGQEVILRCVPISNHLYFYWYRQILGQKVEFLVSFYNNEISEKSEIFDDQFSVERPDGSNFTLKIRSTKLEDSAMYFCASSDTGTSGETQYFGPGTRLLVL.

The V and J genes are TRBV28 and TRBJ2-6; tentative D call: TRBD1 (6 bases). This CDR3 is built from 15 residues. CDR1 and CDR2 (germline): MDHEN, SYDVKM. The V end was cut by 5 bases, the J end by 2 bases, with 10 bases between. The CDR3 is CASSVTGTGANVLTF. CDR3 bases: TGTGCCAGCAGTGTAACAGGGACTGGGGCCAACGTCCTGACTTTC.

This chain uses TRBV28 with TRBJ2-2; TRBD1 matches 7 bases. V trimming: 7 bases; J trimming: 0 bases; junction bases outside the gene matches: 2. In germline, CDR1 is MDHEN, CDR2 SYDVKM. CDR3 size: 14 residues. CDR3 amino acids: CASKGTANTGELFF. CDR3 bases: TGTGCCAGCAAAGGGACAGCGAACACCGGGGAGCTGTTTTTT.

This clone was observed a single time. CDR3 nucleotides: TGTGCCAGCAGTTCCCGCAGGGGTCTGAACACTGAAGCTTTCTTT. This sequence encodes CASSSRRGLNTEAFF. This chain links TRBV28 with TRBJ1-1; D might be TRBD1 (6 bases). The V gene lost 4 bases and the J gene lost 0 bases, with 12 bases spanning the gap. Germline V lookup: CDR1 MDHEN, CDR2 SYDVKM. The CDR3 runs to 15 residues.

The chain has TRBV5-6 and TRBJ1-5, with D unclear. Trimming stripped 1 base from V and 5 bases from J, with 13 bases between. This CDR3 is built from 15 residues. Germline V gives CDR1 SGHDT, CDR2 YYEEEE. The CDR3: CASSLRTVVDQPQHF. In nucleotides, the CDR3 is TGTGCCAGCAGCTTGCGAACAGTTGTAGATCAGCCCCAGCATTTT.

This CDR3 reads CASSFPGTGKDTQYF. CDR3 in DNA: TGTGCCAGCAGCTTCCCCGGGACAGGGAAAGATACGCAGTATTTT. The chain is built from TRBV3-1 (or the pseudogene TRBV3-2) and TRBJ2-3, with 9 bases aligning to TRBD1. The V and J ends lost 5 bases and 5 bases, in that order; junction bases with no gene match: 8. CDR1 and CDR2 from the germline V gene are LGHDT and YNNKEL (reference sequence). This CDR3 is built from 15 residues.

The chain links TRBV5-4 to TRBJ2-1; 7 bases agree with TRBD2. From germline, CDR1 is SGHNT and CDR2 YYREEE (reference sequence). V lost 3 bases and J lost 7; bases outside the gene matches: 4. The CDR3 is made up of 13 amino acids. CDR3 coding DNA: TGTGCCAGCAGCTGGCCACTAGCGAATGAGCAGTTCTTC. Its protein product is CASSWPLANEQFF. Full variable domain (remainder filled in from reference TRBV5-4 and TRBJ2-1): ETGVTQSPTHLIKTRGQQVTLRCSSQSGHNTVSWYQQALGQGPQFIFQYYREEENGRGNFPPRFSGLQFPNYSSELNVNALELDDSALYLCASSWPLANEQFFGPGTRLTVL.

V gene TRBV3-1 (or the pseudogene TRBV3-2) combines with J gene TRBJ2-1; 8 bases line up with TRBD2. Germline CDR1 LGHDT, CDR2 YNNKEL (reference sequence). The length of the CDR3 is 13 residues. J gave up 14 bases and V 4 bases, and 10 bases lay outside the gene matches. The CDR3 is CASSPGGGYVEFF. For the CDR3, the DNA is TGTGCCAGCAGCCCCGGGGGGGGATACGTTGAGTTCTTC.

This clone was detected only once. The chain joins TRBV7-2 to TRBJ2-5; 12 nucleotides agree with TRBD2. The J segment lost 5 bases and the V segment lost 4 bases, leaving 5 bases of the junction unmatched. Germline V CDR1 and CDR2: SGHTA, FQGNSA. This CDR3 has 15 residues. The CDR3 reads CASSSTSGSGETQYF. The CDR3 bases are TGTGCCAGCAGCTCGACTAGCGGGAGTGGGGAGACCCAGTACTTC.

This clone was counted between two and nine times. The CDR3 here is CASDRSPNTGELFF. For the CDR3, the DNA is TGTGCCAGCGACAGGAGCCCGAACACCGGGGAGCTGTTTTTT. The chain links TRBV11-2 to TRBJ2-2; weak D call: TRBD1 (6 bases). The CDR3 extends over 14 amino acids. Trimming stripped 8 bases from V and 0 bases from J, with 10 bases between. Germline V CDR1 and CDR2: SGHAT, FQNNGV.

The chain employs TRBV28 and TRBJ2-4; possible D gene TRBD1, 5 bases. V lost 2 bases and J lost 2, with 7 bases in between. This CDR3 has 14 amino acids. Germline CDR1 MDHEN, CDR2 SYDVKM. CDR3 DNA: TGTGCCAGCAGTTTAGACAGATCCAAAAACATTCAGTACTTC. This sequence encodes CASSLDRSKNIQYF.

This clone was seen only a few times. The V and J genes are TRBV19 and TRBJ1-1, with D perhaps TRBD1 (5 bases). V lost 1 base and J 0 bases, leaving 9 bases between the germline ends. CDR3 length equals 15 residues. The germline gives CDR1 LNHDA, CDR2 SQIVND (reference sequence). CDR3 nucleotide sequence: TGTGCCAGTAGTATAGGACAGCGACTGAACACTGAAGCTTTCTTT. Protein product: CASSIGQRLNTEAFF.

This chain joins TRBV9 and TRBJ1-2, with TRBD1 matching over 7 bases. Looked up from germline, CDR1 is SGDLS and CDR2 is YYNGEE. After removal of 0 bases from V and 2 bases from J, the junction contained 1 base not matched to a gene. The CDR3 consists of 14 residues. The DNA for the CDR3 is TGTGCCAGCAGCGTAGAGGGACAGAACTATGGCTACACCTTC. This gives the protein CASSVEGQNYGYTF. The entire variable domain, with the rest obtained from reference TRBV9 and TRBJ1-2, is as follows: DSGVTQTPKHLITATGQRVTLRCSPRSGDLSVYWYQQSLDQGLQFLIQYYNGEERAKGNILERFSAQQFPDLHSELNLSSLELGDSALYFCASSVEGQNYGYTFGSGTRLTVV.

The chain uses TRBV7-8 and TRBJ2-5; no clear D. Trimming took off 1 base at V and 2 bases at J, with 14 bases between the two ends. This CDR3 has 16 residues. Germline V gene lookup returns CDR1 SGHVS and CDR2 FQNEAQ. CDR3 in DNA: TGTGCCAGCAGCTTAGACACGCGGCCCCCTCAAGAGACCCAGTACTTC. This encodes CASSLDTRPPQETQYF.

CDR3 in amino acids: CAWSGGGAYEQYF. The CDR3 nucleotides are TGTGCCTGGAGTGGTGGAGGGGCCTACGAGCAGTACTTC. The rearrangement uses TRBV30 and TRBJ2-7; D possibly corresponds to TRBD2 (6 bases). The CDR3 has 13 amino acids. The V end lost 1 base, the J end lost 2 bases, and 9 bases lay between the germline ends. Germline loops: CDR1 GTSNPN, CDR2 SVGIG (reference sequence).

This clone was observed once. The gene calls are TRBV12-3 or TRBV12-4 and TRBJ2-1, with D tentatively TRBD2 (6 bases). This CDR3 contains 13 residues. The V end was cut by 6 bases, the J end by 7 bases, with 13 bases between. Here the CDR3 DNA reads TGTGCCAGCAGCCAGGAGGGATTTAATGAGCAGTTCTTC. This encodes CASSQEGFNEQFF.

The chain's CDR3 is CASSELGTSGRALLEQYF. CDR3 DNA: TGTGCCAGCAGTGAGTTGGGGACTAGCGGGAGGGCGCTACTCGAGCAGTACTTC. The rearrangement joins TRBV28 to TRBJ2-7; TRBD2 aligns across 16 bases. The V gene end was trimmed by 5 bases and the J gene end by 6 bases; junction bases not matched to a gene: 13. The CDR3 contains 18 residues. Germline V lookup: CDR1 MDHEN, CDR2 SYDVKM.

The rearrangement uses TRBV5-1 and TRBJ2-7; TRBD1 might be the D (5 bases). The germline CDR1 and CDR2 sequences are SGHRS and YFSETQ. The CDR3 loop spans 16 amino acids. The V end lost 4 bases, the J end lost 9 bases, and 26 bases lay between the germline ends. CDR3 sequence: CASSPRVDSERLLQYF. CDR3 nucleotide sequence: TGCGCCAGCAGCCCCCGGGTAGACAGCGAAAGGCTTTTGCAGTACTTC.

The J gene is TRBJ2-3, the V gene TRBV5-1; possibly TRBD1 for D (6 bases). CDR1 is SGHRS and CDR2 is YFSETQ in the germline V gene. Trimming took 5 bases from V and 2 from J, leaving 12 bases between them. The CDR3 loop spans 14 amino acids. This CDR3 is CASRGAPTTDTQYF. The CDR3 region has the DNA TGCGCCAGCAGGGGGGCCCCAACCACAGATACGCAGTATTTT.